The present TCR beta chain was sequenced within a study of blood T cell repertoires in COVID-19. Study-level background: Samples taken during acute and convalescent COVID-19 were collected in the United States, Italy and Spain. PBMCs, B-cell-depleted T cells, or T cells provided the cDNA or gDNA that made up the material.

J lost 4 bases, V lost 1 base, and 6 bases had no gene match. CDR3 length equals 16 residues. In germline, CDR1 is SGHTA, CDR2 FQGNSA. This clone was found once. Seattle's enrolled individuals joined amid active infection and were then monitored longitudinally. In the study's own analysis: For nucleated cells, counts were estimated from reference gene primer amplification. Generated by immunoSEQ multiplex PCR, the TCRdb table keeps only in-frame clones and is missing some. V, J and clone size derive from that table, while D and trimming were established from the DNA sequence. This sample has 310,000 or so clones; around nine tenths occur once, and the top ten carry about 11%.

The V gene is TRBV7-2, the J gene TRBJ2-1; TRBD2 agrees at 8 bases. The TCR comes from a woman aged 25-40 years with COVID-19, enrolled during active disease. What was sequenced was peripheral blood. CDR3 coding DNA: TGTGCCAGCAGCTTAGTTGGGACTAGGGCTTACAATGAGCAGTTCTTC. It specifies CASSLVGTRAYNEQFF.